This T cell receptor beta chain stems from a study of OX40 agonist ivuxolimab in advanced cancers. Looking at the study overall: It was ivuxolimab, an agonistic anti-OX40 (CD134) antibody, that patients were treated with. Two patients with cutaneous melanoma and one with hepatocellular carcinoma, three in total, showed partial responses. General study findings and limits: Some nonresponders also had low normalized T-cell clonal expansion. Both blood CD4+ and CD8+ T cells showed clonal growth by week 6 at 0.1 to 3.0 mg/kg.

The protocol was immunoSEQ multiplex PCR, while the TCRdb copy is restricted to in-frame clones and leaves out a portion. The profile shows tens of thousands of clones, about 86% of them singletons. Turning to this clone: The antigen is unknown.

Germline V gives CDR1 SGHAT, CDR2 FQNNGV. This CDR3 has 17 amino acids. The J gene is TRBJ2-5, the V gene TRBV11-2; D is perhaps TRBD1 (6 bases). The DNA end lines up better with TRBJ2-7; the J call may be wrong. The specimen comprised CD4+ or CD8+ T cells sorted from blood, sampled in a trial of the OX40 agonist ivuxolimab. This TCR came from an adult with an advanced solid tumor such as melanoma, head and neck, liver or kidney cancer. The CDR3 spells CASSLRGRDTRSYEQYF. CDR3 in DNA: TGTGCCAGCAGCTTAAGAGGCCGGGACACCAGATCCTACGAGCAGTACTTC.